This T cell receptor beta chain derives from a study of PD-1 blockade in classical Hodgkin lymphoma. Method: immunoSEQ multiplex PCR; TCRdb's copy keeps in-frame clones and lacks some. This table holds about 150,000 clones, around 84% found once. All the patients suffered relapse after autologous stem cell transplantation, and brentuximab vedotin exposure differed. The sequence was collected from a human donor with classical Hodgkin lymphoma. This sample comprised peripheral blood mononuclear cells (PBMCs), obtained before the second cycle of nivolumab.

Written as DNA, the CDR3 is TGTGCCAGCAGTTTAAGGGGGAAAAGATTTGAAAAACTGTTTTTT. Translation: CASSLRGKRFEKLFF. The chain is built from TRBV28 and TRBJ1-4, with TRBD1 as a possible D gene (6 bases). The germline V and J ends were trimmed by 2 bases and 7 bases, with 14 bases remaining between them. CDR1 MDHEN and CDR2 SYDVKM come from the germline V gene. The CDR3 has 15 amino acids.